This T cell receptor (beta chain) came from a study of blood T cell repertoires in COVID-19. Study context: COVID-19 samples, acute and convalescent, were from the United States, Italy and Spain.

This CDR3 comprises 19 residues. Losses at the gene ends were 0 bases for V and 3 bases for J; bases not matched to a gene: 13. Per the germline V gene, CDR1 is SGHRS and CDR2 is YFSETQ. Cohorts were assigned according to the clinical history that participants reported. The authors' processing: Reference gene primer amplification gave nucleated cell count estimates. The method was immunoSEQ multiplex PCR; TCRdb's version includes in-frame clones alone and lacks a portion of them. Clonal size and the V and J genes are those of that table, whereas D and trimming came from the DNA. The data show roughly 270,000 clones, with about 85% seen just once and 2% to 3% held by the top ten.

The receptor comes from a woman between 45 and 65 years old who had recovered from COVID-19. Sequencing input: PBMCs or T cells enriched from blood (not recorded which). The chain uses TRBV5-1 and TRBJ1-3; 9 bases align to TRBD1. CDR3 DNA: TGCGCCAGCAGCTTGGAAACAGGGGGCAATGGCAACGTTGGAAACACCATATATTTT. Translated, it gives CASSLETGGNGNVGNTIYF.